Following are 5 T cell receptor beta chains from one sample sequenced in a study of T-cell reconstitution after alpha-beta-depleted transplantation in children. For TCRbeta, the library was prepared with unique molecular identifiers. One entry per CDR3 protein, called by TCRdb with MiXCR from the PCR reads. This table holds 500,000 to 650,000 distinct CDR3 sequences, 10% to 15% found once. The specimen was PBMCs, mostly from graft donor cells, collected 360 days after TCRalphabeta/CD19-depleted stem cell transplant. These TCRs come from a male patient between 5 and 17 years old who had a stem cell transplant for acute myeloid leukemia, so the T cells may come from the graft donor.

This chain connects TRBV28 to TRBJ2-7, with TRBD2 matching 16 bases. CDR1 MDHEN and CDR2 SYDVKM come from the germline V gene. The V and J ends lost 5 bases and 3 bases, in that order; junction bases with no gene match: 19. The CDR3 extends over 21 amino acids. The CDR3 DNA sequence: TGTGCCAGCAGTACACCGGGACGTCCGGGACTAGCGGGAGGGCCAGTCTACGAGCAGTACTTC. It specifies CASSTPGRPGLAGGPVYEQYF.

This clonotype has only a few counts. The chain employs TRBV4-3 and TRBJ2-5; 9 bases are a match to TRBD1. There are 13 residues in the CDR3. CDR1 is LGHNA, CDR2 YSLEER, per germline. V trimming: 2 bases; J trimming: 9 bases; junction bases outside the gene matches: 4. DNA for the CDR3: TGCGCCAGCAGCCAAACCCGACAGGGGGCCCAGTACTTC. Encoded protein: CASSQTRQGAQYF.

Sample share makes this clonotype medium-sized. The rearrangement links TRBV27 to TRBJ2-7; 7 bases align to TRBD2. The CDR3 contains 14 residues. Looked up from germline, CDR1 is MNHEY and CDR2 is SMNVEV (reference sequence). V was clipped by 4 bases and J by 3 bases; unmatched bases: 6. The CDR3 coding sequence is TGTGCCAGCAGTTCCGGACTAGTTAACTACGAGCAGTACTTC. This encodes CASSSGLVNYEQYF.

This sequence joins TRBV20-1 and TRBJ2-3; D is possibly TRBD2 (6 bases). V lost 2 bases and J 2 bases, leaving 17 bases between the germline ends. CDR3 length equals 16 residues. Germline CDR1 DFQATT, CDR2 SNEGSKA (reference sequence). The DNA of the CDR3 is TGCAGTGCTAGATATGCGGGGCACCTAATCACAGATACGCAGTATTTT. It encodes CSARYAGHLITDTQYF.

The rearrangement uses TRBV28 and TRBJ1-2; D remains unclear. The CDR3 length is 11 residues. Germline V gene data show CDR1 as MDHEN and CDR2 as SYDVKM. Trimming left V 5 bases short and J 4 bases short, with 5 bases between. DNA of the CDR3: TGTGCCAGCAGTGAAGTCTATGGCTACACCTTC. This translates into CASSEVYGYTF.